Included here is one TCR beta chain sequence, with context. Method: immunoSEQ multiplex PCR; TCRdb's copy keeps in-frame clones and lacks some. The sample consists of 150,000 to 200,000 clones, more than 75% of them appearing once. J lost 4 bases, V lost 5 bases, and 6 bases had no gene match. This CDR3 spans 15 amino acids. Germline CDR1 and CDR2: SGHAT and FQNNGV. This entry belongs to a study of blood T cell repertoires in COVID-19. The receptor was isolated from a man aged 60 to 69 who had been exposed to COVID-19. The rearrangement links TRBV11-2 to TRBJ1-5; TRBD1 matches 9 bases. Sequenced input: PBMCs or T cells enriched from blood (not recorded which). The CDR3 nucleotides are TGTGCCAGCAGCGGAGGGACAGGGAGGAATCAGCCCCAGCATTTT. Protein product: CASSGGTGRNQPQHF.